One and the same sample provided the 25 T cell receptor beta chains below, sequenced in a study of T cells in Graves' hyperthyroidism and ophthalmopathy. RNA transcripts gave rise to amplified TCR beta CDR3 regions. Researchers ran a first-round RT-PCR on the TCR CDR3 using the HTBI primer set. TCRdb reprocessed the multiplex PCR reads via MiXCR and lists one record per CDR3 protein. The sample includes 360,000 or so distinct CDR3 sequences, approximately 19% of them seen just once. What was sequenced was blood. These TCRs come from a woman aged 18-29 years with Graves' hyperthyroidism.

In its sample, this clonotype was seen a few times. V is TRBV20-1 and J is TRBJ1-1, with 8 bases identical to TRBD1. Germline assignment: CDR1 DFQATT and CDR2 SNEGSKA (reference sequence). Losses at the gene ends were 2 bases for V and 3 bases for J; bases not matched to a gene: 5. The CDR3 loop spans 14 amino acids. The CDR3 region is CSARRQGRHTEAFF. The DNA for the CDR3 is TGCAGTGCTAGAAGACAGGGGAGGCACACTGAAGCTTTCTTT.

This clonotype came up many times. Here the CDR3 reads CASSRGQGRGYTF. CDR3 in DNA: TGTGCCAGCAGTCGCGGACAGGGAAGAGGCTACACCTTC. The chain recombines TRBV12-3 or TRBV12-4 with TRBJ1-2; the match to TRBD1 covers 8 bases. The CDR3 totals 13 residues. Trimming at V came to 5 bases and at J to 8 bases, leaving 7 bases not matched to a gene.

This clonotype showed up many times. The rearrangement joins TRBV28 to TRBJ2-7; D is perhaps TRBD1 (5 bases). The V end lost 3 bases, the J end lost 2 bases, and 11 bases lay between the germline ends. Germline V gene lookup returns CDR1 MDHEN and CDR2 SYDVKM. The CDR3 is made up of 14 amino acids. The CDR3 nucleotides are TGTGCCAGCAGTTTTAAAGGGGTTACCTACGAGCAGTACTTC. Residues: CASSFKGVTYEQYF.

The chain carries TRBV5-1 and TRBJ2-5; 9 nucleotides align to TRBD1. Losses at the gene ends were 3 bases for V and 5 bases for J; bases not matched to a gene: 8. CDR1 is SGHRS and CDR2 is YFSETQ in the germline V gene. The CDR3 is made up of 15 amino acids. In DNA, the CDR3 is TGCGCCAGCAGCTACCAACAGGGGGCCGGGGAGACCCAGTACTTC. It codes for CASSYQQGAGETQYF.

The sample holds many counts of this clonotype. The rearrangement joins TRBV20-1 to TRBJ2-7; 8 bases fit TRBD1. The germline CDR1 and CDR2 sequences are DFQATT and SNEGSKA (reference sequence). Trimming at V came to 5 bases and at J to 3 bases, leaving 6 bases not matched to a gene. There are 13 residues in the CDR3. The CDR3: CSAYRGSDYEQYF. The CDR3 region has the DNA TGCAGTGCTTACAGGGGGTCCGACTACGAGCAGTACTTC.

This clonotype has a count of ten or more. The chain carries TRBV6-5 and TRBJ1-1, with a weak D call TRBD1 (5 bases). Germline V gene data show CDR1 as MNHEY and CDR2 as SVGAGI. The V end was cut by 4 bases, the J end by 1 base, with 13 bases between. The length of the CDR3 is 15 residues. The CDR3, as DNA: TGTGCCAGCAGTTGGGGGTATAGTGAGAACACTGAAGCTTTCTTT. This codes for CASSWGYSENTEAFF.

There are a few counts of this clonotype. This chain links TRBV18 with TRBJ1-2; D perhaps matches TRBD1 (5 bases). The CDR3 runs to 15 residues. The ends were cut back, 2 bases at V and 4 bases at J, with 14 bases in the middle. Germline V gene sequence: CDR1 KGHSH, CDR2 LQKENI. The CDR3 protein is CASSPTENGGYGYTF. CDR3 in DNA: TGTGCCAGCTCACCAACGGAGAACGGGGGCTATGGCTACACCTTC.

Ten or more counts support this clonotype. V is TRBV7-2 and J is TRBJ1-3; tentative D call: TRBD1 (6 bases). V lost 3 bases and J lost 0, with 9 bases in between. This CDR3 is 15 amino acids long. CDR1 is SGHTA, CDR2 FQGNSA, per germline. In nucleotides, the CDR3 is TGTGCCAGCAGCTTGACAGGCTTCTCTGGAAACACCATATATTTT. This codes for CASSLTGFSGNTIYF.

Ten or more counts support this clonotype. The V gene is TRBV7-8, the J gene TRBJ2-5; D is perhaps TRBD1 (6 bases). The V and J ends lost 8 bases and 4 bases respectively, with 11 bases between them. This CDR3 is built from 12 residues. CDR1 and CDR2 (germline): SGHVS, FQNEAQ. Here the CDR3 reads CASGRGSETQYF. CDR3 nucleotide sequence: TGTGCCAGCGGTAGGGGGTCAGAGACCCAGTACTTC.

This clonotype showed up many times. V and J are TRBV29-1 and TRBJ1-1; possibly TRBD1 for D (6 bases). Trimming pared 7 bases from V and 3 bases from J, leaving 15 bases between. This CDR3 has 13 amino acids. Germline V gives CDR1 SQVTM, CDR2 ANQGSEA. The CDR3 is CSGHRDGYTEAFF. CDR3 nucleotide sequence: TGCAGCGGGCACAGGGACGGGTACACTGAAGCTTTCTTT. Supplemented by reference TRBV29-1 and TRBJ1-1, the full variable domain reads SAVISQKPSRDICQRGTSLTIQCQVDSQVTMMFWYRQQPGQSLTLIATANQGSEATYESGFVIDKFPISRPNLTFSTLTVSNMSPEDSSIYLCSGHRDGYTEAFFGQGTRLTVV.

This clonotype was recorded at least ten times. CDR3 residues: CASSLGLAGGNPRTQYF. The CDR3, as DNA: TGTGCCAGCAGCTTGGGACTAGCGGGGGGAAACCCCCGGACCCAGTACTTC. The chain employs TRBV13 and TRBJ2-5, with 15 bases aligning to TRBD2. Germline V gene data show CDR1 as PRHDT and CDR2 as FYEKMQ (reference sequence). V lost 3 bases to trimming and J lost 7 bases; unmatched junction nucleotides: 9. The CDR3 has 17 amino acids.

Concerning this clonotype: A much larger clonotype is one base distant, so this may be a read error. This CDR3 is CASSLMGLGDTQYF. The CDR3 nucleotides read TGTGCCAGCAGCTTAATGGGCTTAGGAGATACCCAGTACTTC. V and J are TRBV7-3 and TRBJ2-5; D unresolved. The CDR3 runs to 14 residues. Trimming left V 1 base short and J 8 bases short, with 14 bases between. From germline, CDR1 is SGHTA and CDR2 FQGTGA.

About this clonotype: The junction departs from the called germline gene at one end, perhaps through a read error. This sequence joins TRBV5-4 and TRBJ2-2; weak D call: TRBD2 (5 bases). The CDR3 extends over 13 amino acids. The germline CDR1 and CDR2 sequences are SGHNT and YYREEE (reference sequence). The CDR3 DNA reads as TGTGCCAGCAGCTTGGGACTCTACGGGGAGCTGTGTTTT. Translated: CASSLGLYGELCF.

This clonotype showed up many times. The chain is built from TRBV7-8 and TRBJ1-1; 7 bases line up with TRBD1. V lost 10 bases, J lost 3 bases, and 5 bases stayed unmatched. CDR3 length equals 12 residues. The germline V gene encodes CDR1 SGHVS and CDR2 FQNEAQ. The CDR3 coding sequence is TGTGCCACCGGACAGGAGGACACTGAAGCTTTCTTT. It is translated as CATGQEDTEAFF.

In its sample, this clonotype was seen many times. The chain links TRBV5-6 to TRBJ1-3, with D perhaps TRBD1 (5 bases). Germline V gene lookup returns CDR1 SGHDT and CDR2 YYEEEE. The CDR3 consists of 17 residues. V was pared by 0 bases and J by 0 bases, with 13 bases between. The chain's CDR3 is CASSLAGTVSSGNTIYF. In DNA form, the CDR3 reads TGTGCCAGCAGCTTGGCCGGGACGGTGAGCTCTGGAAACACCATATATTTT.

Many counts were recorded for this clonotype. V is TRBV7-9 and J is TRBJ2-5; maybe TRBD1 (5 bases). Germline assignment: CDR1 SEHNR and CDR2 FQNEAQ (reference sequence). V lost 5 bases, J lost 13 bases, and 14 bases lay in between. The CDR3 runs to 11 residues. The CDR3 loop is CASSALGEVYF. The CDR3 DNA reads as TGTGCCAGCAGCGCATTAGGGGAAGTGTACTTC.

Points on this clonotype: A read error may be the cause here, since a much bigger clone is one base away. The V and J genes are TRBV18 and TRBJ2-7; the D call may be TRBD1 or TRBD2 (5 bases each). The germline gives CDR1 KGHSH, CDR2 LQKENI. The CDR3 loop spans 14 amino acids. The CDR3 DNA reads TGTGCCAGCTCACCACCGGGGGATGCGGACGAGCAGCACTTC. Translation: CASSPPGDADEQHF. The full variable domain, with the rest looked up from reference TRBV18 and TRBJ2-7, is NAGVMQNPRHLVRRRGQEARLRCSPMKGHSHVYWYRQLPEEGLKFMVYLQKENIIDESGMPKERFSAEFPKEGPSILRIQQVVRGDSAAYFCASSPPGDADEQHFGPGTRLTVT.

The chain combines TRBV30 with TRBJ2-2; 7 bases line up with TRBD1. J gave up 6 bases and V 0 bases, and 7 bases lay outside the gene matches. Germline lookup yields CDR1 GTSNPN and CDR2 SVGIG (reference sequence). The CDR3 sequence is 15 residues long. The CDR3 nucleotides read TGTGCCTGGAGTGTAGTGACAGGGAGACCCGGGGAGCTGTTTTTT. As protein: CAWSVVTGRPGELFF. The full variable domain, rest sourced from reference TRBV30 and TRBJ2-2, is SQTIHQWPATLVQPVGSPLSLECTVEGTSNPNLYWYRQAAGRGLQLLFYSVGIGQISSEVPQNLSASRPQDRQFILSSKKLLLSDSGFYLCAWSVVTGRPGELFFGEGSRLTVL.

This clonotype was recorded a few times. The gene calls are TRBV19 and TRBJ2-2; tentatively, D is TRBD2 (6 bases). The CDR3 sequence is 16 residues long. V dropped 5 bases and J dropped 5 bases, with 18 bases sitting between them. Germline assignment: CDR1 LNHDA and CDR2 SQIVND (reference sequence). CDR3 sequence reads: CASSSPWTGGTGELFF. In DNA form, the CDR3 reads TGTGCCAGTAGTTCCCCGTGGACCGGGGGTACCGGGGAGCTGTTTTTT.

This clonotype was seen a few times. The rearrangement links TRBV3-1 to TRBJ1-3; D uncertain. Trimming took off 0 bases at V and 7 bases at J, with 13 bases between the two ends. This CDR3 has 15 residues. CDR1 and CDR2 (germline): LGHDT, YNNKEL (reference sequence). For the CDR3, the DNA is TGTGCCAGCAGCCAAGAGGTCCGGGCTTTGAACACCATATATTTT. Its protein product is CASSQEVRALNTIYF.

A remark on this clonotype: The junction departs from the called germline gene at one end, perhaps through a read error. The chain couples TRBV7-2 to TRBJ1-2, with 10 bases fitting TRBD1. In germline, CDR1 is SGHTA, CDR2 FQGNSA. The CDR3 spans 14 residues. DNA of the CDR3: TGTGCCATCAGCTCGGGACAGGGGAGTCATGGCTACACCTTC. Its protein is CAISSGQGSHGYTF.

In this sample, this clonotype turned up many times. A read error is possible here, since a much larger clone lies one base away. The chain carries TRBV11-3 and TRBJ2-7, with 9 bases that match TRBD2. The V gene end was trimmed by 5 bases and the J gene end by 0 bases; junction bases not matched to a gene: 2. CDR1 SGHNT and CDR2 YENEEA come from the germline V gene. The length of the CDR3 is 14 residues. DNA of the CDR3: TGTGCCAGCAGCCGTAGCGGGGGCTCCTACGAGCAGTACTTC. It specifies CASSRSGGSYEQYF.

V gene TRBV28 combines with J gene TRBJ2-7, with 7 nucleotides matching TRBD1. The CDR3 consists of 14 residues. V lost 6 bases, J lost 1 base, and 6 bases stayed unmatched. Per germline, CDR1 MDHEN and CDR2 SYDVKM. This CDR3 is CASRRQGASYEQYF. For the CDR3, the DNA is TGTGCCAGCAGACGACAGGGAGCGTCCTACGAGCAGTACTTC.

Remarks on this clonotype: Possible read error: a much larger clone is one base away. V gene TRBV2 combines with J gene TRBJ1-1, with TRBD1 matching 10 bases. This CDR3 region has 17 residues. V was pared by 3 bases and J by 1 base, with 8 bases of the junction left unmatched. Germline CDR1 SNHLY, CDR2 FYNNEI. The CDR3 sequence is CASSEPDRGQGNTEAFF. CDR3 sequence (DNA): TGTGCCAGCAGTGAGCCAGACAGGGGGCAGGGGAACACTGAAGCTTTCTTT.

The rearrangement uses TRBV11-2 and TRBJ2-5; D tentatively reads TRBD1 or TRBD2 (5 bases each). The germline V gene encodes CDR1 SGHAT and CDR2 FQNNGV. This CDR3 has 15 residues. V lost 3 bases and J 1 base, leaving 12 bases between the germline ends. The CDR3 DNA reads TGTGCCAGCAGCTTCCTCGGGGCCCCCCAAGAGACCCAGTACTTC. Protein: CASSFLGAPQETQYF.